The rows below give T cell receptor beta chains drawn from one sample of a study of control samples from healthy donors and cancer patients. Libraries were prepared by immunoSEQ multiplex PCR; TCRdb keeps only in-frame clonotypes and omits some of them. The data contain 150,000 to 190,000 clones, approximately 93% of them singletons. Sequencing was performed on blood. These receptors were taken from a man aged 45-60 years in good health. The CDR3 runs from the conserved cysteine through the conserved F or W. D genes are given only for firm matches. Clone size, where shown, is once, few, many, or a class for clones that have expanded.

CDR3,DNA,V,J,D,size
CASSQNSRVAGLKYF,TGTGCCAGCAGCCAAAACAGCAGGGTTGCGGGACTAAAGTACTTC,TRBV14,TRBJ2-7,TRBD2,-
CASSLSWGRGGSGYTF,TGTGCCAGCAGTTTATCGTGGGGCAGGGGGGGGTCTGGCTACACCTTC,TRBV27,TRBJ1-2,TRBD1,-
CASSPGATDTQYF,TGTGCCAGCTCACCTGGGGCCACAGATACGCAGTATTTT,TRBV18,TRBJ2-3,-,-
CASSSGSSGANVLTF,TGTGCCAGCAGTTCGGGGAGCTCTGGGGCCAACGTCCTGACTTTC,TRBV7-2,TRBJ2-6,-,once
CASNLTRPSSYEQYF,TGTGCCAGCAACCTAACACGACCCTCATCCTACGAGCAGTACTTC,TRBV6-4,TRBJ2-7,-,-
CSAAWDLSGNTIYF,TGCAGCGCCGCCTGGGATCTCTCTGGAAACACCATATATTTT,TRBV29-1,TRBJ1-3,-,-
CASSEGTLYEQYF,TGCGCCAGCAGCGAGGGGACCCTTTACGAGCAGTACTTC,TRBV10-1,TRBJ2-7,-,few
CASSSTMNTEAFF,TGTGCCAGCAGCTCGACTATGAACACTGAAGCTTTCTTT,TRBV11-3,TRBJ1-1,-,-
CASTRSVGRQETQYF,TGTGCCAGTACCCGCTCAGTGGGTCGGCAAGAGACCCAGTACTTC,TRBV19,TRBJ2-5,-,-
CASSWRTGFGSPLHF,TGTGCCAGCAGCTGGAGGACAGGGTTTGGGTCACCCCTCCACTTT,TRBV5-6,TRBJ1-6,TRBD1,once
CASSPPSSGRAPGHYNEQFF,TGTGCCAGCTCACCACCTAGTAGCGGGAGGGCCCCTGGGCACTACAATGAGCAGTTCTTC,TRBV18,TRBJ2-1,TRBD2,-
CASSKDRSYEQYF,TGTGCCAGCAGCAAAGACAGGAGCTACGAGCAGTACTTC,TRBV7-9,TRBJ2-7,-,-
CASSSQQGFISLSYEQYF,TGTGCCAGCAGTTCCCAACAGGGTTTTATATCCCTTTCCTACGAGCAGTACTTC,TRBV6-2/TRBV6-3,TRBJ2-7,-,-
CASWGGYGYTF,TGTGCCAGCTGGGGGGGCTATGGCTACACCTTC,TRBV6-5,TRBJ1-2,-,-
CASSLGGNEQFF,TGTGCCAGCAGTTTAGGCGGCAATGAGCAGTTCTTC,TRBV27,TRBJ2-1,-,-
CASGGTSGYTDTQYF,TGTGCCAGCGGGGGGACTAGCGGATACACAGATACGCAGTATTTT,TRBV6-5,TRBJ2-3,TRBD2,-
CASSFRAYNEQFF,TGTGCCAGCAGTTTTCGGGCCTACAATGAGCAGTTCTTC,TRBV12-3/TRBV12-4,TRBJ2-1,-,-
CATSVASGNEQFF,TGTGCCACCTCGGTAGCTTCGGGCAATGAGCAGTTCTTC,TRBV7-3,TRBJ2-1,-,-
CASSPPFGEQYF,TGTGCCAGCAGCCCACCCTTCGGCGAGCAGTACTTC,TRBV14,TRBJ2-7,-,-
CASSLRKEVRSYEQYF,TGTGCCAGCAGCCTCAGGAAAGAGGTACGCTCCTACGAGCAGTACTTC,TRBV5-8,TRBJ2-7,-,-
CASRRDRGSHEQYF,TGTGCCAGCAGAAGGGACAGGGGATCCCACGAGCAGTACTTC,TRBV2,TRBJ2-7,TRBD1,-
CASSLERASLDEQFF,TGTGCCAGCAGCTTAGAGAGGGCCAGTCTGGATGAGCAGTTCTTC,TRBV13,TRBJ2-1,-,once
CASSLGLAGGGPYEQYF,TGTGCCAGCAGTCTGGGACTAGCGGGAGGGGGGCCCTACGAGCAGTACTTC,TRBV6-6,TRBJ2-7,TRBD2,-
CASSYGLTSGDNEQFF,TGTGCCAGCAGTTACGGATTGACTAGCGGGGACAATGAGCAGTTCTTC,TRBV6-5,TRBJ2-1,TRBD2,-